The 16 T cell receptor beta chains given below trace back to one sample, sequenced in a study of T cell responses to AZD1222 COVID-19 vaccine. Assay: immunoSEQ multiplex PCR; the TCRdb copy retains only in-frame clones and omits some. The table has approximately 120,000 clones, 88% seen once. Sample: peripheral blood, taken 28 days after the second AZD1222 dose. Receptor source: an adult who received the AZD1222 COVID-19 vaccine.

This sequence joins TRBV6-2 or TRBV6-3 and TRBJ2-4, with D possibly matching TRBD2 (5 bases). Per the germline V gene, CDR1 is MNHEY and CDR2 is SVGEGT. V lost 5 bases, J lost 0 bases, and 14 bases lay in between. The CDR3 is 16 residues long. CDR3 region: CASSSGLAIAKNIQYF. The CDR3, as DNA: TGTGCCAGCAGTAGCGGACTCGCGATAGCCAAAAACATTCAGTACTTC.

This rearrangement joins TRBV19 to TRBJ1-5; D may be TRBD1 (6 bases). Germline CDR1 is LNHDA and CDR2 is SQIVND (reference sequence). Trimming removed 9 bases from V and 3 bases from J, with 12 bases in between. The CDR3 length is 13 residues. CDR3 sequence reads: CASRDTFNQPQHF. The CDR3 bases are TGTGCCAGCCGGGACACCTTCAATCAGCCCCAGCATTTT.

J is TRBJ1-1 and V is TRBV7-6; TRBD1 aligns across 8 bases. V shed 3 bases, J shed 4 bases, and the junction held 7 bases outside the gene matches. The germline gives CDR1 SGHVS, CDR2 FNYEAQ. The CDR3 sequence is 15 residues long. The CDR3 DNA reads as TGTGCCAGCAGCTTTGACAGGGGAGGGAGCACTGAAGCTTTCTTT. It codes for CASSFDRGGSTEAFF.

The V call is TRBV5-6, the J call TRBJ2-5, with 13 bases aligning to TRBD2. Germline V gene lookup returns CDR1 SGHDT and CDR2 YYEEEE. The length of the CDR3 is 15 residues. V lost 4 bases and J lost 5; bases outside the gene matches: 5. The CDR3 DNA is TGTGCCAGCAGCCAACTAGCGGGGGGGCAGGAGACCCAGTACTTC. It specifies CASSQLAGGQETQYF. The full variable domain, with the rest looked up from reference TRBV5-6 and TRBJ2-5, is DAGVTQSPTHLIKTRGQQVTLRCSPKSGHDTVSWYQQALGQGPQFIFQYYEEEERQRGNFPDRFSGHQFPNYSSELNVNALLLGDSALYLCASSQLAGGQETQYFGPGTRLLVL.

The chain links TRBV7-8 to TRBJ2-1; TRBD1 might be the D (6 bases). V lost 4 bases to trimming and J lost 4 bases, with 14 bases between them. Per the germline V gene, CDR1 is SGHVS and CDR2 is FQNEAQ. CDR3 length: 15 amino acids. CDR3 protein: CASSYTGTNYNEQFF. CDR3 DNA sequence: TGTGCCAGCAGCTATACCGGGACAAATTACAATGAGCAGTTCTTC.

The CDR3 loop is CASSLSQGGHGNTIYF. The CDR3, as DNA: TGTGCCAGCAGTTTATCTCAAGGGGGCCACGGAAACACCATATATTTT. The chain combines TRBV28 with TRBJ1-3; 7 nucleotides match TRBD1. CDR3 length equals 16 residues. V dropped 1 base and J dropped 4; count of bases not matched to a gene: 7. Germline lookup yields CDR1 MDHEN and CDR2 SYDVKM.

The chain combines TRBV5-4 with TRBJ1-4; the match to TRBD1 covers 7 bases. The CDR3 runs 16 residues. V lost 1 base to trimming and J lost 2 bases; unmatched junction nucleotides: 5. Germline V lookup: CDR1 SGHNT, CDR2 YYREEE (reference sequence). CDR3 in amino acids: CASSLTGELTNEKLFF. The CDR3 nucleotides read TGTGCCAGCAGCTTGACAGGGGAGTTGACTAATGAAAAACTGTTTTTT.

CDR3 nucleotides: TGTGCCAGCAGCGTAGACGAGCAGTACTTC. Its protein product is CASSVDEQYF. The rearrangement uses TRBV9 and TRBJ2-7; D not resolved. Germline CDR1 reads SGDLS; CDR2 reads YYNGEE. Trimming left V 0 bases short and J 5 bases short, with 0 bases between. The CDR3 loop spans 10 amino acids. The variable domain in full, completed from reference TRBV9 and TRBJ2-7, reads DSGVTQTPKHLITATGQRVTLRCSPRSGDLSVYWYQQSLDQGLQFLIQYYNGEERAKGNILERFSAQQFPDLHSELNLSSLELGDSALYFCASSVDEQYFGPGTRLTVT.

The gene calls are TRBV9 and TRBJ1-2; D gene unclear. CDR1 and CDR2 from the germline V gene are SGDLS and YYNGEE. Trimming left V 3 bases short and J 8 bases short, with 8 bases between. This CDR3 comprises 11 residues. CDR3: CASSAQEGYTF. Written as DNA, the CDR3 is TGTGCCAGCAGCGCCCAGGAGGGCTACACCTTC.

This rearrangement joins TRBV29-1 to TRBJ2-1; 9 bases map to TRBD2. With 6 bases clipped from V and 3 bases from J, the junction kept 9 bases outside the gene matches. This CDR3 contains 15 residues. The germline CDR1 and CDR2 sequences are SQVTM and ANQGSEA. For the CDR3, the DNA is TGCAGCGTCCGTTTAGCGGGAGCGAACTACAATGAGCAGTTCTTC. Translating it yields CSVRLAGANYNEQFF.

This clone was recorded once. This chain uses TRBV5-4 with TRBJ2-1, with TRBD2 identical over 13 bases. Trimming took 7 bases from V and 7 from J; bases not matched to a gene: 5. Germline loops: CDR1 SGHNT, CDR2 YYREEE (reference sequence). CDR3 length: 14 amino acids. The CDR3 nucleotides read TGTGCCAGCGGTGGGACTAGCGGGGTGAATGAGCAGTTCTTC. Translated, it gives CASGGTSGVNEQFF.

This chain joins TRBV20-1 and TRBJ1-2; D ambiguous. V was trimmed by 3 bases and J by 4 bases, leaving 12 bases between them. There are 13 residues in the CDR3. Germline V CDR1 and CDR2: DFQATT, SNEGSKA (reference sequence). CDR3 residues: CSASFFGSYGYTF. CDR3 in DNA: TGCAGTGCTAGTTTCTTCGGATCCTATGGCTACACCTTC.

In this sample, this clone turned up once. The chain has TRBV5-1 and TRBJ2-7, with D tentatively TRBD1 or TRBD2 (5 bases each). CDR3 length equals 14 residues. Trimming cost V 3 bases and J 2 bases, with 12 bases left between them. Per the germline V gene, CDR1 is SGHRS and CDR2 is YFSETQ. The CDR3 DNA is TGCGCCAGCAGCTGGGACGGATTAACCTACGAGCAGTACTTC. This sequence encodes CASSWDGLTYEQYF.

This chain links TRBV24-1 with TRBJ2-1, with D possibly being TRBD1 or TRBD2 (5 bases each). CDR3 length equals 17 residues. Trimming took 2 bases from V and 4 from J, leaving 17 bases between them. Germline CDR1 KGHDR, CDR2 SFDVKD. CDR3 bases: TGTGCCACCAGTGATTCCGTGGGGGATCTTCGATACAATGAGCAGTTCTTC. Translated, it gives CATSDSVGDLRYNEQFF.

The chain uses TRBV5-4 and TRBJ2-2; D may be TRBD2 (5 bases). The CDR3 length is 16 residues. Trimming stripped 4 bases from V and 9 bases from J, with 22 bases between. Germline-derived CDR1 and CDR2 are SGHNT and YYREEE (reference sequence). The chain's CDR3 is CASSPSGNAGSRELFF. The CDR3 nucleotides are TGTGCCAGCAGCCCTAGTGGGAATGCGGGTTCGAGGGAGCTGTTTTTT.

The CDR3 DNA sequence: TGTGCCAGCAGGGGACTAGCGGTCTACGAGCAGTACTTC. It codes for CASRGLAVYEQYF. This chain links TRBV2 with TRBJ2-7; TRBD2 matches 11 bases. The CDR3 has 13 amino acids. V gave up 6 bases and J gave up 3 bases; unmatched junction bases: 1. The germline V gene encodes CDR1 SNHLY and CDR2 FYNNEI. Looking up the rest from reference TRBV2 and TRBJ2-7 gives the full variable domain: EPEVTQTPSHQVTQMGQEVILRCVPISNHLYFYWYRQILGQKVEFLVSFYNNEISEKSEIFDDQFSVERPDGSNFTLKIRSTKLEDSAMYFCASRGLAVYEQYFGPGTRLTVT.